The 15 T cell receptor beta chains below come from one sample, sequenced in a study of blood T cells in healthy people across ages. The second PCR ran roughly 7 to 12 cycles with a sample-barcoded 5' primer and J-beta primers. One entry per CDR3 protein, called by TCRdb with MiXCR from the 5' RACE reads. The sample gives some 1,800,000 distinct CDR3 sequences, about two fifths of which show up once; under 25% is in the top ten. The sequenced material came from blood. These receptors were obtained from a human donor in good health.

This clonotype was observed a handful of times. This sequence joins TRBV7-2 and TRBJ2-5; tentatively, D is TRBD2 (5 bases). The CDR3 totals 16 residues. The germline V and J ends were trimmed by 1 base and 11 bases, with 23 bases remaining between them. CDR1 and CDR2 from the germline V gene are SGHTA and FQGNSA. As DNA, the CDR3 is TGTGCCAGCAGCTTAGATCTACTTGCCTCGGCTAGGGAGCAGTACTTC. Amino acids: CASSLDLLASAREQYF. The whole variable domain, remainder taken from reference TRBV7-2 and TRBJ2-5, is GAGVSQSPSNKVTEKGKDVELRCDPISGHTALYWYRQSLGQGLEFLIYFQGNSAPDKSGLPSDRFSAERTGGSVSTLTIQRTQQEDSAVYLCASSLDLLASAREQYFGPGTRLLVL.

The chain has TRBV5-5 and TRBJ1-6, with a possible D match to TRBD1 (5 bases). Trimming stripped 4 bases from V and 0 bases from J, with 17 bases between. CDR1 and CDR2 (germline): SGHKS, YYEKEE (reference sequence). The CDR3 is 18 residues long. The CDR3 protein is CASSRADSSSSYNSPLHF. The CDR3 bases are TGTGCCAGCAGCCGAGCAGACAGCTCGAGCTCCTATAATTCACCCCTCCACTTT.

The rearrangement links TRBV6-5 to TRBJ1-2; the D is unclear. CDR1 is MNHEY and CDR2 is SVGAGI in the germline V gene. V lost 4 bases to trimming and J lost 3 bases, with 9 bases between them. This CDR3 region has 13 residues. CDR3 nucleotide sequence: TGTGCCAGCAGTTCCGCGCCTTACTATGGCTACACCTTC. Residues: CASSSAPYYGYTF.

This chain connects TRBV5-1 to TRBJ2-4; TRBD1 is a possible D gene (5 bases). The DNA end is a closer match to TRBJ2-7, so the J assignment may be wrong. The CDR3 sequence is 13 residues long. Germline lookup yields CDR1 SGHRS and CDR2 YFSETQ. The CDR3 region has the DNA TGCGCCAGCAGCCCGGACACCGTGGACGAGCAGTACTTC. This encodes CASSPDTVDEQYF.

The rearrangement joins TRBV2 to TRBJ1-5, with TRBD1 identical over 12 bases. The CDR3 totals 15 residues. Losses at the gene ends were 6 bases for V and 6 bases for J; bases not matched to a gene: 6. The germline V gene encodes CDR1 SNHLY and CDR2 FYNNEI. CDR3 sequence (DNA): TGTGCCAGCAGGCCGGGACAGGGGGCCGGTCAGCCCCAGCATTTT. Translation gives CASRPGQGAGQPQHF.

The J gene is TRBJ2-1, the V gene TRBV6-6; 7 bases map to TRBD2. Germline V CDR1 and CDR2: MNHNY, SVGAGI (reference sequence). Trimming took 11 bases from V and 12 from J; bases not matched to a gene: 16. The CDR3 length is 13 residues. Here the CDR3 reads CASQELAATGQFF. DNA for the CDR3: TGTGCCTCTCAGGAGCTAGCGGCCACGGGGCAGTTCTTC.

The gene calls are TRBV20-1 and TRBJ1-1; possible D gene TRBD1, 6 bases. CDR1 is DFQATT, CDR2 SNEGSKA, per germline (reference sequence). CDR3 length: 14 amino acids. Trimming shortened V by 0 bases and J by 7 bases, and 15 bases separated the two germline ends. The CDR3 sequence is CSAREVGGPSEAFF. CDR3 bases: TGCAGTGCTAGAGAAGTCGGGGGGCCTAGTGAAGCTTTCTTT.

The genes are TRBV4-1 and TRBJ2-7, with TRBD1 as a possible D gene (6 bases). The V gene's germline CDR1 is MGHRA and CDR2 YSYEKL. Trimming took off 1 base at V and 3 bases at J, with 13 bases between the two ends. CDR3 size: 15 residues. CDR3 nucleotides: TGCGCCAGCAGCCAAGTCGCAGGACAGAACTACGAGCAGTACTTC. It codes for CASSQVAGQNYEQYF.

The sample holds a few counts of this clonotype. The genes are TRBV27 and TRBJ2-4; D unclear. The J call is doubtful: the DNA matches TRBJ2-7 better. This CDR3 contains 13 residues. Germline CDR1 MNHEY, CDR2 SMNVEV (reference sequence). CDR3 region: CASSLSVIREQYF. The CDR3, as DNA: TGTGCCAGCAGTTTATCAGTTATACGCGAGCAGTACTTC.

This chain connects TRBV7-2 to TRBJ2-7; 8 nucleotides agree with TRBD2. From germline, CDR1 is SGHTA and CDR2 FQGNSA. The CDR3 has 15 residues. V trimming: 8 bases; J trimming: 4 bases; junction bases outside the gene matches: 13. CDR3 in DNA: TGTGCCAGCGCCAGCCCGGCTAGCGGGTCGTACGAGCAGTACTTC. Residues: CASASPASGSYEQYF.

This clonotype was counted a few times. This chain links TRBV27 with TRBJ2-3; D might be TRBD2 (6 bases). The V and J ends lost 5 bases and 3 bases respectively, with 12 bases between them. CDR1 is MNHEY, CDR2 SMNVEV, per germline (reference sequence). The CDR3 extends over 14 amino acids. CDR3 DNA sequence: TGTGCCAGCAGTCCCAACCTAGCGACAGATACGCAGTATTTT. This gives the protein CASSPNLATDTQYF.

A few counts support this clonotype. This chain joins TRBV12-3 or TRBV12-4 and TRBJ1-2, with a tentative D call TRBD1 (6 bases). This CDR3 has 12 amino acids. V was trimmed by 5 bases and J by 8 bases, leaving 12 bases between them. CDR3 region: CASSTGGLGYTF. The CDR3 region has the DNA TGTGCCAGCAGTACTGGGGGCCTGGGCTACACCTTC.

In its sample, this clonotype was seen once. J is TRBJ2-1 and V is TRBV4-3; perhaps TRBD1 as D (6 bases). The end of the DNA is better explained by TRBJ2-7, so the J call may be wrong. This CDR3 comprises 16 residues. CDR1 LGHNA and CDR2 YSLEER come from the germline V gene. In DNA, the CDR3 is TGCGCCAGCAGCCAGGGTTCGGGGAAGGGGGACAATGAGCAGTACTTC. Amino acid sequence: CASSQGSGKGDNEQYF.

There are many counts of this clonotype. The rearrangement joins TRBV4-3 to TRBJ1-4; 9 bases agree with TRBD1. V shed 0 bases, J shed 8 bases, and the junction held 7 bases outside the gene matches. The CDR3 length is 16 residues. Per germline, CDR1 LGHNA and CDR2 YSLEER. The CDR3, as DNA: TGCGCCAGCAGCCAAGACCCGGGACAGGGCAGCGAAAAACTGTTTTTT. It is translated as CASSQDPGQGSEKLFF.

This clonotype was counted a few times. The chain recombines TRBV27 with TRBJ1-4, with D possibly being TRBD1 (5 bases). The V end was cut by 3 bases, the J end by 10 bases, with 15 bases between. Germline values: CDR1 MNHEY, CDR2 SMNVEV (reference sequence). CDR3 size: 14 residues. CDR3: CASSLGGSYGKLFF. The CDR3 DNA sequence: TGTGCCAGCAGTTTGGGGGGTTCTTATGGAAAACTGTTTTTT.